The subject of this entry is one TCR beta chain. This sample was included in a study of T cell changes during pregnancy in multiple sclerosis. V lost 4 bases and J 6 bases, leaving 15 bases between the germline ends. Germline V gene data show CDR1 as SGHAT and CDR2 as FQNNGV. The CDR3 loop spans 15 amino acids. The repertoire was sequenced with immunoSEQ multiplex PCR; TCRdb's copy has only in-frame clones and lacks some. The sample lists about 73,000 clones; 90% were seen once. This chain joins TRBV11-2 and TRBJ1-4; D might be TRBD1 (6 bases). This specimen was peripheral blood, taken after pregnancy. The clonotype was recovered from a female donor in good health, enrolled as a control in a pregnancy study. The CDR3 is CASSSARRGDEKLFF. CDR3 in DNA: TGTGCCAGCAGCTCCGCCCGCAGGGGTGATGAAAAACTGTTTTTT.